Listed here are 8 T cell receptor beta chains from one sample, sequenced in a study of graft-versus-host responses after intestinal transplantation. Using immunoSEQ multiplex PCR, the repertoire was profiled, and TCRdb retains in-frame clones only, with some absent. The data contain just under 20,000 clones, around three quarters of them seen just once; the ten biggest clones take up 8%. Processed graft tissue released its intraepithelial and lamina propria lymphocytes. The sequences come from ileum tissue, collected around 20 days after intestinal transplant. These receptors all stem from a human patient who received an intestinal transplant, so some T cells may come from the graft donor.

V is TRBV27 and J is TRBJ1-6; 7 nucleotides agree with TRBD1. The V gene end was trimmed by 4 bases and the J gene end by 6 bases; junction bases not matched to a gene: 12. The length of the CDR3 is 17 residues. Per germline, CDR1 MNHEY and CDR2 SMNVEV (reference sequence). The chain's CDR3 is CASSYFHDRAANSPLHF. CDR3 sequence (DNA): TGTGCCAGCAGTTACTTTCACGACAGGGCCGCTAATTCACCCCTCCACTTT.

The J gene is TRBJ2-7, the V gene TRBV6-5; tentatively, D is TRBD1 (6 bases). The CDR3 runs 12 residues. The germline V gene has CDR1 MNHEY and CDR2 SVGAGI. V was clipped by 10 bases and J by 2 bases, with 12 bases between them. The CDR3 spells CATAGDAYEQYF. The CDR3 nucleotides read TGTGCCACCGCAGGGGACGCCTACGAGCAGTACTTC.

This chain joins TRBV7-3 and TRBJ2-5, with 10 bases lining up with TRBD1. The CDR3 totals 15 residues. The ends lost 3 bases at V and 2 bases at J; junction bases unmatched: 3. The germline V gene encodes CDR1 SGHTA and CDR2 FQGTGA. CDR3 sequence reads: CASSLTGGTQETQYF. In nucleotides, the CDR3 is TGTGCCAGCAGCTTGACAGGGGGCACTCAAGAGACCCAGTACTTC.

The chain employs TRBV7-9 and TRBJ2-1; 10 bases are shared with TRBD2. Germline V gene data show CDR1 as SEHNR and CDR2 as FQNEAQ (reference sequence). The CDR3 has 16 amino acids. V lost 4 bases and J lost 5; bases outside the gene matches: 8. CDR3 sequence (DNA): TGTGCCAGCAGCTATTCCTGGACTAGCGGTCACAATGAGCAGTTCTTC. It is translated as CASSYSWTSGHNEQFF.

This clone was seen only once. The chain has TRBV9 and TRBJ2-3, with D possibly matching TRBD2 (6 bases). V dropped 0 bases and J dropped 1 base, with 18 bases sitting between them. Germline CDR1 and CDR2: SGDLS and YYNGEE. This CDR3 has 18 amino acids. The CDR3 DNA is TGTGCCAGCAGCGTAGGACTAGTACCGTCTCGGGGCACAGATACGCAGTATTTT. Amino acid sequence: CASSVGLVPSRGTDTQYF.

The V gene is TRBV4-2, the J gene TRBJ2-7; D is ambiguous. Germline CDR1 LGHNA, CDR2 YNFKEQ. This CDR3 spans 13 amino acids. The V and J ends lost 0 bases and 3 bases respectively, with 6 bases between them. In DNA form, the CDR3 reads TGTGCCAGCAGCCAAGAACTTGGCTACGAGCAGTACTTC. The encoded protein is CASSQELGYEQYF.

The CDR3 loop is CSVEDLEIVRRREGNEQFF. The CDR3, as DNA: TGCAGCGTTGAAGATCTAGAAATCGTGAGGCGGCGGGAGGGCAATGAGCAGTTCTTC. This rearrangement joins TRBV29-1 to TRBJ2-1; 9 nucleotides match TRBD2. V lost 0 bases and J lost 6; bases outside the gene matches: 18. The CDR3 is made up of 19 amino acids. Germline V lookup: CDR1 SQVTM, CDR2 ANQGSEA.

The genes are TRBV28 and TRBJ1-2, with D hard to call. V lost 2 bases and J lost 4, with 8 bases in between. CDR3 length: 13 residues. Germline CDR1 reads MDHEN; CDR2 reads SYDVKM. The CDR3 bases are TGTGCCAGCAGTTTAGGCGGAGTCTATGGCTACACCTTC. It is translated as CASSLGGVYGYTF.